This T cell receptor beta chain was retrieved from a study of tumor-infiltrating lymphocytes in primary liver carcinoma. The CDR3 is made up of 17 amino acids. V was pared by 5 bases and J by 7 bases, with 26 bases between. CDR1 GTSNPN and CDR2 SVGIG come from the germline V gene (reference sequence). RNA isolated from unsorted whole blood supplied the blood RNA, with germline DNA also extracted. The investigators made TCR beta cDNA from about 0.45 ug total RNA, using a constant-region primer. Employing slightly modified ARM-PCR, three nested multiplex PCR rounds were run, and these gave rise to the TCR beta libraries. A C-beta reverse primer and TRBV1-TRBV30 forward primers served in each of the first two PCR rounds, at approximately 10 cycles apiece. TCRdb reprocessed the multiplex PCR reads via MiXCR and lists one record per CDR3 protein. The table shows approximately 300,000 distinct CDR3 sequences, with 65% occurring only once.

This clonotype was seen a few times. The antigen remains undetermined. Study-level results: No comparison of CD4+ and CD8+ repertoires was made, since the samples were bulk unsorted.

The origin of this receptor is a man between 40 and 49 years old with primary liver carcinoma and hepatitis B virus infection. The rearrangement links TRBV30 to TRBJ1-4; perhaps TRBD1 as D (6 bases). The source material was peripheral blood. As DNA, the CDR3 is TGTGCCTGGGCCAGGGACCCCGGGGGCTTTCGAGTTGAAAAACTGTTTTTT. This sequence encodes CAWARDPGGFRVEKLFF.